This T cell receptor (beta chain) was found in a study of CD8 T cells in ankylosing spondylitis. Study conclusions and caveats: Ankylosing spondylitis blood seemed to carry a telltale TCR beta motif made of under 10 highly homologous variants.

Germline V gives CDR1 SGHRS, CDR2 YFSETQ. The CDR3 covers 13 residues. The V gene lost 4 bases and the J gene lost 5 bases, with 10 bases spanning the gap. In this sample, this clonotype turned up many times. Antigen unknown. Molecular-barcoded quantitative 5'-RACE produced these TCR beta libraries. MiXCR, applied by TCRdb to the 5' RACE reads, yields one record per CDR3 protein. Here the sample spans 450,000 to 550,000 distinct CDR3 sequences, roughly 5.2% being singletons. The rearrangement joins TRBV5-1 to TRBJ2-1; D call uncertain. This sequence was found in a male donor with ankylosing spondylitis. The sample taken for sequencing was blood, either unsorted or a sorted T cell fraction (not recorded which). CDR3 loop: CASSPVPNNEQFF. The CDR3 DNA is TGCGCCAGCAGCCCCGTCCCAAACAATGAGCAGTTCTTC.